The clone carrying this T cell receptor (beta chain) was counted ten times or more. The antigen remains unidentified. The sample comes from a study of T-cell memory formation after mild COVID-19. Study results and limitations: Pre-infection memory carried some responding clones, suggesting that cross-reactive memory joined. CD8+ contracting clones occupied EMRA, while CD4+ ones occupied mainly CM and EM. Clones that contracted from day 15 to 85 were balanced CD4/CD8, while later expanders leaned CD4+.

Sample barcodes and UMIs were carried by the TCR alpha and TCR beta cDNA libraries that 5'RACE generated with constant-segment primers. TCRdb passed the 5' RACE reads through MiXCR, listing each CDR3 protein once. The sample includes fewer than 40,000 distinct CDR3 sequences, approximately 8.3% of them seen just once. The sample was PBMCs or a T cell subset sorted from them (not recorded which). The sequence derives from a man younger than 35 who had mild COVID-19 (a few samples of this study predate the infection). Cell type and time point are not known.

The CDR3 nucleotides read TGTGCCAGCAGCTTAGGGGGGGGTGCCCTTGGAAACACCATATATTTT. This codes for CASSLGGGALGNTIYF. The chain links TRBV7-2 to TRBJ1-3, with D possibly matching TRBD1 (5 bases). The germline CDR1 and CDR2 sequences are SGHTA and FQGNSA. Between the trimmed V and J ends, which lost 1 base and 3 bases, there was a span of 13 bases. CDR3 length: 16 residues.